This T cell receptor (beta chain) was found in a study of identical twins. TCRdb passed the 5' RACE reads through MiXCR, listing each CDR3 protein once. The sample carries a few hundred thousand distinct CDR3 sequences, just under 10% recorded once. Notes on this clonotype: Its antigen is currently unknown.

Whole-study results and caveats: Zero-insertion analyses were open to partial confounding by invariant MAIT and iNKT cells. Insertions ran lower in abundant cord blood beta clonotypes, though not in memory repertoires.

This sample also appeared in a second study, on yellow fever vaccine responses in identical twins. That study adds: Reports say the vaccine T cell response in twins looked partly convergent and partly personalized.

The specimen was PBMCs. The clonotype comes from a woman between 18 and 29 years old in good health.

This CDR3 is CSGLWGRGLAGFGDGGELFF. The CDR3, as DNA: TGCAGCGGTTTGTGGGGACGGGGACTAGCGGGATTCGGAGACGGCGGGGAGCTGTTTTTT. This rearrangement joins TRBV29-1 to TRBJ2-2, with 13 positions matching TRBD2. This CDR3 contains 20 residues. CDR1 is SQVTM and CDR2 is ANQGSEA in the germline V gene. V shed 7 bases and J 7 bases; nucleotides not matched to a gene: 24.